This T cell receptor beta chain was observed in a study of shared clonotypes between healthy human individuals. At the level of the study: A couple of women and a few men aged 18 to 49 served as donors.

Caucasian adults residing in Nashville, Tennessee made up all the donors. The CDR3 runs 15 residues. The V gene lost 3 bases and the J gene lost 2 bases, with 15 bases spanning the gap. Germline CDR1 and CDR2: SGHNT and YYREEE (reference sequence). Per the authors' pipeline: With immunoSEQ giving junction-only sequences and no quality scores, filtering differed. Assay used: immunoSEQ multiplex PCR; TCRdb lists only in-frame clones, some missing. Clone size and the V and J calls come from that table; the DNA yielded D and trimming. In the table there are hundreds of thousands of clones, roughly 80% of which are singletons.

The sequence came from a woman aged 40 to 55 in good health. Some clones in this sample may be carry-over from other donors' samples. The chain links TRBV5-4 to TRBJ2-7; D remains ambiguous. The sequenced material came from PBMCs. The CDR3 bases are TGTGCCAGCAGCTGGGGTCTCGGAGAGACCTACGAGCAGTACTTC. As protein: CASSWGLGETYEQYF.